The 19 T cell receptor beta chains below come from one sample, sequenced in a study of identical twins. Using its own MiXCR run on the 5' RACE reads, TCRdb lists one record per CDR3 protein. This sample has hundreds of thousands of distinct CDR3 sequences, with 15% to 20% found just once. In addition, the sample was reused for a study of T cells expressing NK-cell markers.

Source material: PBMCs. These TCRs come from a woman younger than 30 in good health.

The CDR3 loop reads CASSTAGTGDEQFF. CDR3 nucleotide sequence: TGCGCCAGCAGCACCGCCGGGACAGGCGATGAGCAGTTCTTC. This chain joins TRBV5-1 and TRBJ2-1, with 8 bases matching TRBD1. Germline lookup yields CDR1 SGHRS and CDR2 YFSETQ. Germline trimming cut 4 bases from V and 8 bases from J; bases unmatched to any gene: 8. The CDR3 is 14 residues long. The whole variable domain, filled in from reference TRBV5-1 and TRBJ2-1, reads KAGVTQTPRYLIKTRGQQVTLSCSPISGHRSVSWYQQTPGQGLQFLFEYFSETQRNKGNFPGRFSGRQFSNSRSEMNVSTLELGDSALYLCASSTAGTGDEQFFGPGTRLTVL.

The rearrangement joins TRBV6-2 or TRBV6-3 to TRBJ2-4; D unresolved. Germline assignment: CDR1 MNHEY and CDR2 SVGEGT. CDR3 length: 12 residues. Trimming took off 2 bases at V and 6 bases at J, with 5 bases between the two ends. CDR3 protein: CASSYRVNIQYF. Here the CDR3 DNA reads TGTGCCAGCAGTTACCGGGTAAACATTCAGTACTTC.

This clonotype was counted ten times or more. The chain joins TRBV5-1 to TRBJ2-4; tentative D call: TRBD2 (6 bases). Germline-derived CDR1 and CDR2 are SGHRS and YFSETQ. The CDR3 consists of 14 residues. V dropped 3 bases and J dropped 9 bases, with 16 bases sitting between them. CDR3 residues: CASSSGTGVLIQYF. The CDR3, as DNA: TGCGCCAGCAGCTCCGGGACGGGGGTGCTCATTCAGTACTTC.

This clonotype appeared a few times. The chain is built from TRBV11-1 and TRBJ2-7, with TRBD2 matching 9 bases. The CDR3 covers 18 residues. CDR1 SGHAT and CDR2 FQDESV come from the germline V gene (reference sequence). The J segment lost 0 bases and the V segment lost 3 bases, leaving 12 bases of the junction unmatched. CDR3 in amino acids: CASSLGGARLAVSYEQYF. The CDR3 DNA reads as TGTGCCAGCAGCTTGGGGGGAGCGAGACTAGCGGTCTCCTACGAGCAGTACTTC. Looking up the rest from reference TRBV11-1 and TRBJ2-7 gives the full variable domain: EAEVAQSPRYKITEKSQAVAFWCDPISGHATLYWYRQILGQGPELLVQFQDESVVDDSQLPKDRFSAERLKGVDSTLKIQPAELGDSAMYLCASSLGGARLAVSYEQYFGPGTRLTVT.

The gene calls are TRBV5-1 and TRBJ2-1; 8 bases map to TRBD2. The CDR3 runs to 16 residues. Per germline, CDR1 SGHRS and CDR2 YFSETQ. V lost 0 bases to trimming and J lost 2 bases; unmatched junction nucleotides: 4. CDR3 in amino acids: CASSLVLAGPYNEQFF. As DNA, the CDR3 is TGCGCCAGCAGCTTGGTGTTAGCGGGACCCTACAATGAGCAGTTCTTC.

This clonotype was seen a handful of times. The chain joins TRBV4-1 to TRBJ2-7; TRBD1 aligns across 7 bases. This CDR3 spans 14 amino acids. Germline CDR1 is MGHRA and CDR2 is YSYEKL. With V trimmed by 5 bases and J by 4 bases, 8 bases remained unmatched. CDR3 sequence: CASSSSTGRYEQYF. DNA of the CDR3: TGCGCCAGCAGCTCTTCGACAGGGCGGTACGAGCAGTACTTC.

In this sample, this clonotype turned up a few times. The chain joins TRBV12-3 or TRBV12-4 to TRBJ1-5; tentative D call: TRBD1 (5 bases). The CDR3 is made up of 13 amino acids. V was pared by 7 bases and J by 6 bases, with 13 bases between. The CDR3: CASTRGGGQPQHF. CDR3 nucleotides: TGTGCCAGCACCCGGGGGGGGGGTCAGCCCCAGCATTTT.

This clonotype was seen more than once but under ten times. The chain recombines TRBV20-1 with TRBJ2-5; 10 bases map to TRBD1. Losses at the gene ends were 4 bases for V and 4 bases for J; bases not matched to a gene: 9. Germline values: CDR1 DFQATT, CDR2 SNEGSKA (reference sequence). This CDR3 is built from 15 residues. In DNA form, the CDR3 reads TGCAGTGCTATTGGGACAGGGGATACCTCAGAGACCCAGTACTTC. Translating gives CSAIGTGDTSETQYF.

This clonotype was counted ten times or more. CDR3 bases: TGTGCCAGCAGCGGAGATATAGAAGGAGGGCCGGCCTACAATGAGCAGTTCTTC. It yields the protein CASSGDIEGGPAYNEQFF. The chain recombines TRBV5-6 with TRBJ2-1; a possible D gene is TRBD2 (6 bases). The ends were cut back, 4 bases at V and 2 bases at J, with 22 bases in the middle. Germline V gene data show CDR1 as SGHDT and CDR2 as YYEEEE. The CDR3 is made up of 18 amino acids.

V gene TRBV12-3 or TRBV12-4 combines with J gene TRBJ2-7; D may be TRBD1 (5 bases). The CDR3 consists of 15 residues. Trimming removed 6 bases from V and 2 bases from J, with 17 bases in between. The CDR3, as DNA: TGTGCCAGCAGCCAACAGGTTGGGGCTCCCTACGAGCAGTACTTC. This translates into CASSQQVGAPYEQYF.

This chain connects TRBV20-1 to TRBJ2-5; D gene ambiguous. The germline V gene has CDR1 DFQATT and CDR2 SNEGSKA (reference sequence). Deletions cut 3 bases from V and 2 bases from J, with 7 bases between. The CDR3 is 12 amino acids. The CDR3 bases are TGCAGTGCTAGCCCCGTTCAAGAGACCCAGTACTTC. Its protein product is CSASPVQETQYF.

The rearrangement links TRBV5-1 to TRBJ2-1; D remains ambiguous. CDR1 SGHRS and CDR2 YFSETQ come from the germline V gene. This CDR3 contains 12 residues. Deletions cut 6 bases from V and 8 bases from J, with 12 bases between. Here the CDR3 reads CASNRGEDEQFF. CDR3 bases: TGCGCCAGCAACCGAGGCGAGGATGAGCAGTTCTTC.

The chain carries TRBV5-1 and TRBJ2-5; unclear D gene. Trimming took off 3 bases at V and 5 bases at J, with 11 bases between the two ends. The germline V gene has CDR1 SGHRS and CDR2 YFSETQ. CDR3 length equals 13 residues. CDR3 bases: TGCGCCAGCAGCTGGATGGACGGGGAGACCCAGTACTTC. Amino acids: CASSWMDGETQYF.

The CDR3, as DNA: TGTGCCAGCAGCTTACCACCCACAGATACGCAGTATTTT. Amino acid sequence: CASSLPPTDTQYF. V and J are TRBV7-9 and TRBJ2-3, with no clear D. CDR1 and CDR2 from the germline V gene are SEHNR and FQNEAQ (reference sequence). Trimming took off 2 bases at V and 2 bases at J, with 5 bases between the two ends. This CDR3 contains 13 residues.

The chain couples TRBV27 to TRBJ2-1; 10 bases line up with TRBD2. CDR1 is MNHEY and CDR2 is SMNVEV in the germline V gene (reference sequence). The CDR3 covers 16 residues. V lost 3 bases, J lost 0 bases, and 2 bases stayed unmatched. The CDR3 coding sequence is TGTGCCAGCAGTTTCCTAGCGGGAGTCTCCTACAATGAGCAGTTCTTC. It encodes CASSFLAGVSYNEQFF.

This clonotype was observed at least ten times. This chain uses TRBV12-3 or TRBV12-4 with TRBJ2-3, with D perhaps TRBD2 (5 bases). The V gene lost 6 bases and the J gene lost 2 bases, with 12 bases spanning the gap. This CDR3 is 14 amino acids long. CDR3 sequence: CASRPGSLTDTQYF. The CDR3, as DNA: TGTGCCAGCAGGCCGGGATCACTCACAGATACGCAGTATTTT.

The rearrangement joins TRBV27 to TRBJ2-7; D is uncertain. The CDR3 is made up of 12 amino acids. Germline CDR1 MNHEY, CDR2 SMNVEV (reference sequence). Trimming took off 5 bases at V and 6 bases at J, with 11 bases between the two ends. The CDR3 nucleotides read TGTGCCAGCAGTACCCGGTCCGGCGAGCAGTACTTC. Amino acids: CASSTRSGEQYF.

This clonotype showed up just a few times. This chain connects TRBV9 to TRBJ1-1; TRBD1 might be the D (5 bases). CDR3 length: 14 amino acids. Germline assignment: CDR1 SGDLS and CDR2 YYNGEE. The V end was cut by 3 bases, the J end by 5 bases, with 14 bases between. CDR3: CASSAWEGKTEAFF. CDR3 nucleotide sequence: TGTGCCAGCAGCGCCTGGGAGGGGAAAACTGAAGCTTTCTTT.

This chain joins TRBV10-3 and TRBJ2-1, with D tentatively TRBD2 (5 bases). In germline, CDR1 is ENHRY, CDR2 SYGVKD. This CDR3 contains 14 residues. V dropped 8 bases and J dropped 4 bases, with 15 bases sitting between them. The CDR3: CAIRSELIYNEQFF. Written as DNA, the CDR3 is TGTGCCATCCGTAGCGAATTAATTTACAATGAGCAGTTCTTC.